This T cell receptor beta chain was sequenced for a study of blood T cell repertoires in COVID-19. Study-level background: The samples span acute and convalescent COVID-19 from the United States, Italy and Spain.

Per the authors' pipeline: The authors estimated nucleated cell counts from reference gene primer amplification. Clones were read by immunoSEQ multiplex PCR, and TCRdb kept only the in-frame ones, dropping some. The V and J calls and clone size were taken over from that table, and D and trimming were inferred from the DNA. The profile covers 100,000 or so clones, with roughly 78% appearing a single time and roughly an eighth taken by the ten largest. Source material: peripheral blood. The sequence was collected from a woman at least 80 years old with acute or convalescent COVID-19.

CDR3 DNA sequence: TGTGCCAGCAGTTTACAGTATAATTCACCCCTCCACTTT. Amino acids: CASSLQYNSPLHF. The rearrangement links TRBV12-3 or TRBV12-4 to TRBJ1-6; no clear D. The V gene lost 2 bases and the J gene lost 4 bases, with 3 bases spanning the gap. The CDR3 spans 13 residues.